These 17 T cell receptor beta chains came from one sample sequenced in a study of blood T cells in healthy people across ages. With a J-beta primer mix and a sample-barcoded 5' primer, a second PCR ran about 7 to 12 cycles. Each CDR3 protein gets one entry after TCRdb re-called the 5' RACE reads with MiXCR. The sample consists of about 1,500,000 distinct CDR3 sequences, 28% of them appearing once. The sample consisted of blood. The receptors originated from a woman in her 30s in good health.

As for this clonotype: Being one base from a much bigger clone, this may be a read error. V is TRBV12-3 or TRBV12-4 and J is TRBJ2-5; D is unclear. The J call is uncertain, as TRBJ2-7 better fits the DNA end. CDR3 length: 13 residues. CDR3 in amino acids: CATKKAGLYEQYF. The DNA of the CDR3 is TGTGCCACCAAGAAGGCAGGCCTCTACGAGCAGTACTTC.

This clonotype turned up a few times. The chain combines TRBV28 with TRBJ2-7; D is possibly TRBD2 (7 bases). Germline V CDR1 and CDR2: MDHEN, SYDVKM. The CDR3 runs 17 residues. The V end was cut by 3 bases, the J end by 0 bases, with 18 bases between. CDR3: CASSFVAAGATSYEQYF. DNA for the CDR3: TGTGCCAGCAGTTTCGTGGCGGCGGGGGCCACCTCCTACGAGCAGTACTTC.

To note about this clonotype: A much more abundant neighbour one base away suggests this may be a read error. The conserved closing phenylalanine or tryptophan is absent in this CDR3, likely reflecting a read error. The chain couples TRBV7-9 to TRBJ2-7, with 15 bases lining up with TRBD2. The DNA end lines up better with TRBJ2-5; the J call may be wrong. This CDR3 is built from 14 residues. Germline values: CDR1 SEHNR, CDR2 FQNEAQ (reference sequence). This chain's CDR3 is CASGTSGRMKTQYC. The CDR3 bases are TGTGCCAGCGGGACTAGCGGGAGGATGAAGACCCAGTACTGC.

This chain joins TRBV7-2 and TRBJ1-2; 10 bases agree with TRBD1. The CDR3 is made up of 15 amino acids. Germline lookup yields CDR1 SGHTA and CDR2 FQGNSA. V lost 6 bases, J lost 4 bases, and 8 bases stayed unmatched. CDR3 region: CASSVRQGAAYGYTF. In DNA, the CDR3 is TGTGCCAGCAGTGTCCGACAGGGGGCAGCCTATGGCTACACCTTC.

This clonotype was seen a few times. The J gene is TRBJ2-1, the V gene TRBV7-2, with TRBD2 identical over 13 bases. This CDR3 region has 15 residues. Germline V gene sequence: CDR1 SGHTA, CDR2 FQGNSA. The J segment lost 8 bases and the V segment lost 5 bases, leaving 6 bases of the junction unmatched. DNA for the CDR3: TGTGCCAGCAGCCTCGGGACTAGCGGGATATATGAGCAGTTCTTC. Protein sequence: CASSLGTSGIYEQFF. Together with reference TRBV7-2 and TRBJ2-1, the CDR3 gives the full variable domain: GAGVSQSPSNKVTEKGKDVELRCDPISGHTALYWYRQSLGQGLEFLIYFQGNSAPDKSGLPSDRFSAERTGGSVSTLTIQRTQQEDSAVYLCASSLGTSGIYEQFFGPGTRLTVL.

This clonotype has ten or more counts. This chain joins TRBV5-1 and TRBJ2-7, with a weak D call TRBD2 (5 bases). The germline CDR1 and CDR2 sequences are SGHRS and YFSETQ. Deletions cut 5 bases from V and 0 bases from J, with 12 bases between. The CDR3 contains 14 residues. CDR3 amino acids: CASRIRGNSYEQYF. CDR3 in DNA: TGCGCCAGCAGGATACGAGGGAACTCCTACGAGCAGTACTTC.

This clonotype showed up just a few times. Germline and junction disagree at one end, which may indicate a read error. This chain uses TRBV11-2 with TRBJ1-1, with a tentative D call TRBD1 (5 bases). Per germline, CDR1 SGHAT and CDR2 FQNNGV. CDR3 size: 12 residues. CDR3: CTSSLDRGAAFF. The CDR3 DNA reads as TGTACCAGCAGCTTAGATCGAGGGGCAGCTTTCTTT.

The V and J genes are TRBV6-6 and TRBJ1-1; TRBD1 might be the D (5 bases). In germline, CDR1 is MNHNY, CDR2 SVGAGI (reference sequence). The V end lost 5 bases, the J end lost 2 bases, and 18 bases lay between the germline ends. CDR3 size: 16 residues. The CDR3 DNA is TGTGCCAGCAGTAGCACAACGACCGGGACCAACACTGAAGCTTTCTTT. Its translation is CASSSTTTGTNTEAFF.

This clonotype was found a few times. The V and J genes are TRBV10-3 and TRBJ2-1; TRBD1 aligns across 7 bases. CDR1 and CDR2 from the germline V gene are ENHRY and SYGVKD. The CDR3 length is 14 residues. V shed 8 bases and J 9 bases; nucleotides not matched to a gene: 13. This chain's CDR3 is CAISPGQSLLEQFF. CDR3 sequence (DNA): TGTGCCATCTCCCCGGGACAGTCGCTGCTTGAGCAGTTCTTC.

The V gene is TRBV5-5, the J gene TRBJ2-4; no reliable D call. The CDR3 consists of 15 residues. V was cut by 4 bases and J by 13 bases, with 24 bases left in between. The germline CDR1 and CDR2 sequences are SGHKS and YYEKEE (reference sequence). The CDR3, as DNA: TGTGCCAGCAGCCTACTTCTGAAGGAGTACAATGAGCAGTACTTC. Its translation is CASSLLLKEYNEQYF.

Concerning this clonotype: This may be a read error, as it is one base from a much larger clone. The V and J genes are TRBV4-3 and TRBJ2-1; no clear D gene. The DNA end favors TRBJ2-7, so the J call may be wrong. The V gene's germline CDR1 is LGHNA and CDR2 YSLEER. The CDR3 totals 15 residues. DNA of the CDR3: TGCGCCAGCAGCCAAGTTGGAGACTCCTACAATGAGCAGTACTTC. Its protein product is CASSQVGDSYNEQYF.

This clonotype has just a few counts. This rearrangement joins TRBV7-9 to TRBJ1-4; no reliable D call. The germline V and J ends were trimmed by 5 bases and 7 bases, with 14 bases remaining between them. The CDR3 is 14 amino acids. CDR1 SEHNR and CDR2 FQNEAQ come from the germline V gene (reference sequence). CDR3: CASSAGVRREKLFF. The CDR3 DNA follows: TGTGCCAGCAGCGCCGGAGTGAGGCGTGAAAAACTGTTTTTT.

V gene TRBV6-5 combines with J gene TRBJ2-5, with D perhaps TRBD1 or TRBD2 (6 bases each). Per germline, CDR1 MNHEY and CDR2 SVGAGI. This CDR3 is 15 amino acids long. The V end lost 6 bases, the J end lost 0 bases, and 14 bases lay between the germline ends. CDR3 sequence (DNA): TGTGCCAGCAGGGGGGGCCGGCCTTACCAAGAGACCCAGTACTTC. It codes for CASRGGRPYQETQYF.

The V and J genes are TRBV29-1 and TRBJ1-1; possible D gene TRBD1, 5 bases. CDR1 is SQVTM, CDR2 ANQGSEA, per germline. This CDR3 is built from 12 residues. V was shortened by 8 bases and J by 5 bases, with 15 bases between the two germline ends. The CDR3 DNA reads TGCAGCACTGTCTGGGGGGAGACTGAAGCTTTCTTT. Translated: CSTVWGETEAFF. Variable domain in full (rest from reference TRBV29-1 and TRBJ1-1): SAVISQKPSRDICQRGTSLTIQCQVDSQVTMMFWYRQQPGQSLTLIATANQGSEATYESGFVIDKFPISRPNLTFSTLTVSNMSPEDSSIYLCSTVWGETEAFFGQGTRLTVV.

Remarks on this clonotype: A much larger clone lies one base from this, so it may be a read error. The J gene is TRBJ2-1, the V gene TRBV4-3; D is uncertain. The CDR3 runs 13 residues. Germline CDR1 reads LGHNA; CDR2 reads YSLEER. The CDR3 loop is CASGQVPNNEQFF. The CDR3 nucleotides are TGCGCCAGCGGCCAAGTCCCCAACAATGAGCAGTTCTTC.

The chain couples TRBV7-9 to TRBJ1-1; D call uncertain. There are 18 residues in the CDR3. Germline V gene sequence: CDR1 SEHNR, CDR2 FQNEAQ (reference sequence). V shed 2 bases and J shed 0 bases, with 19 bases lying between them. CDR3 bases: TGTGCCAGCAGCTTATTTCTTCGTGGGTTGAGAATGAACACTGAAGCTTTCTTT. Translated: CASSLFLRGLRMNTEAFF.

This clonotype has just a few counts. A much larger clonotype is one base distant, so this may be a read error. This chain links TRBV25-1 with TRBJ1-2; D not resolved. This CDR3 is 12 amino acids long. Deletions cut 2 bases from V and 4 bases from J, with 5 bases between. Germline-derived CDR1 and CDR2 are MGHDK and SYGVNS. The CDR3 reads CASSEEGYGYTF. In nucleotides, the CDR3 is TGTGCCAGCAGTGAAGAGGGCTATGGCTACACCTTC.